Below, 11 T cell receptor beta chains from the same sample are listed, as sequenced in a study of cytomegalovirus exposure and HLA in healthy donors. 60 Vbeta and 13 Jbeta primers were used in PCR. Data came from immunoSEQ multiplex PCR; TCRdb stores just in-frame clones and leaves some out. The repertoire holds around 150,000 clones, with 60% to 75% as singletons. The source material was PBMCs. The origin of the receptors is a human donor in good health.

Only one count was recorded for this clone. The chain joins TRBV15 to TRBJ2-2; the match to TRBD1 covers 9 bases. V was pared by 4 bases and J by 1 base, with 4 bases of the junction left unmatched. Germline V gives CDR1 LNHNV, CDR2 YYDKDF (reference sequence). The CDR3 spans 16 residues. CDR3 amino acids: CATSTWDRENTGELFF. CDR3 nucleotide sequence: TGTGCCACCAGCACGTGGGACAGGGAGAACACCGGGGAGCTGTTTTTT.

The V and J genes are TRBV28 and TRBJ1-2, with 7 bases lining up with TRBD1. Per germline, CDR1 MDHEN and CDR2 SYDVKM. The CDR3 length is 15 residues. Trimming cost V 5 bases and J 8 bases; bases outside gene matches: 14. CDR3 sequence: CASSPRTPQGQGYTF. For the CDR3, the DNA is TGTGCCAGCAGTCCCCGTACCCCACAGGGGCAAGGCTACACCTTC.

This clone has just one count. The chain combines TRBV7-9 with TRBJ2-2, with D possibly matching TRBD2 (5 bases). Trimming shortened V by 8 bases and J by 4 bases, and 17 bases separated the two germline ends. Germline V gene lookup returns CDR1 SEHNR and CDR2 FQNEAQ (reference sequence). This CDR3 region has 15 residues. The CDR3, as DNA: TGTGCCAGCGGGCTGGGATTAGGGAGCACCGGGGAGCTGTTTTTT. Translating it yields CASGLGLGSTGELFF.

This rearrangement joins TRBV9 to TRBJ2-1, with D perhaps TRBD1 (5 bases). The germline V gene encodes CDR1 SGDLS and CDR2 YYNGEE. Trimming removed 4 bases from V and 2 bases from J, with 19 bases in between. The CDR3 is 17 amino acids. The CDR3 nucleotides are TGTGCCAGCAGCAAGACTCTGACAGTGACGACCTACAATGAGCAGTTCTTC. Amino acids: CASSKTLTVTTYNEQFF.

This clone appeared a single time. The CDR3 protein is CASSLNYGGTNEQFF. The CDR3 bases are TGTGCCAGCAGCCTTAACTACGGGGGAACCAATGAGCAGTTCTTC. J is TRBJ2-1 and V is TRBV28, with D maybe TRBD2 (6 bases). CDR1 is MDHEN and CDR2 is SYDVKM in the germline V gene. The V end was cut by 6 bases, the J end by 6 bases, with 18 bases between. The CDR3 sequence is 15 residues long.

In this sample, this clone turned up a few times. The V call is TRBV6-6, the J call TRBJ2-7; D uncertain. Trimming took 7 bases from V and 5 from J, leaving 9 bases between them. The CDR3 length is 11 residues. Germline CDR1 is MNHNY and CDR2 is SVGAGI (reference sequence). CDR3: CASTALDEQYF. CDR3 nucleotides: TGTGCCAGCACCGCTTTAGACGAGCAGTACTTC.

This chain joins TRBV28 and TRBJ1-1; TRBD1 aligns across 7 bases. This CDR3 is built from 14 residues. The trim removed 6 bases at V and 7 bases at J, leaving 11 bases unmatched. The germline CDR1 and CDR2 sequences are MDHEN and SYDVKM. The CDR3 coding sequence is TGTGCCAGCAGCGCTCCCAACAGGGGTGATGAAGCTTTCTTT. Its translation: CASSAPNRGDEAFF.

The chain combines TRBV5-1 with TRBJ1-2, with a tentative D call TRBD1 (5 bases). The CDR3 is 14 amino acids. V was pared by 4 bases and J by 2 bases, with 12 bases between. Germline V CDR1 and CDR2: SGHRS, YFSETQ. This CDR3 reads CASSLLGGNYGYTF. CDR3 in DNA: TGCGCCAGCAGCCTCTTGGGGGGGAACTATGGCTACACCTTC.

J is TRBJ2-3 and V is TRBV7-3; 14 bases align to TRBD2. V shed 5 bases and J 4 bases; nucleotides not matched to a gene: 8. In germline, CDR1 is SGHTA, CDR2 FQGTGA. CDR3 length: 17 amino acids. This CDR3 reads CASSPGTSGSGADTQYF. The CDR3 DNA follows: TGTGCCAGCAGCCCCGGGACTAGCGGGAGTGGGGCAGATACGCAGTATTTT.

This clone was counted a few times. The genes are TRBV21-1 and TRBJ2-4; TRBD1, the D gene given by the table, was not confirmed from the DNA. TRBV21-1 constitutes a pseudogene. The CDR3 loop spans 17 amino acids. Here the CDR3 reads CASSKRQGGTAKNIQYF. CDR3 DNA: TGTGCCAGCAGCAAGCGACAGGGGGGAACGGCCAAAAACATTCAGTACTTC.

V is TRBV9 and J is TRBJ2-2; D is uncertain. This CDR3 spans 14 amino acids. Trimming left V 6 bases short and J 1 base short, with 10 bases between. Germline CDR1 SGDLS, CDR2 YYNGEE. CDR3 nucleotide sequence: TGTGCCAGCACCACCGACTGGAACACCGGGGAGCTGTTTTTT. It specifies CASTTDWNTGELFF.